The next 15 T cell receptor beta chains were all read from a single sample in a study of T cells of healthy individuals. One entry per CDR3 protein, called by TCRdb with MiXCR from the 5' RACE reads. The sample carries 95,000 to 100,000 distinct CDR3 sequences, 17% recorded once. These receptor sequences come from a human donor in good health.

This clonotype has just a few counts. This sequence joins TRBV9 and TRBJ1-1; D not resolved. V lost 0 bases and J 3 bases, leaving 9 bases between the germline ends. Germline V CDR1 and CDR2: SGDLS, YYNGEE. This CDR3 contains 14 residues. Here the CDR3 DNA reads TGTGCCAGCAGCGTAGTCGTCGGGGACACTGAAGCTTTCTTT. Protein: CASSVVVGDTEAFF.

This sequence joins TRBV29-1 and TRBJ2-7; 11 bases fit TRBD1. Germline CDR1 is SQVTM and CDR2 is ANQGSEA. The CDR3 contains 14 residues. The V segment lost 4 bases and the J segment 4 bases; nucleotides outside the gene matches: 6. The CDR3: CSVVGQGALYEQYF. The DNA of the CDR3 is TGCAGCGTTGTTGGACAGGGGGCATTATACGAGCAGTACTTC.

The V gene is TRBV5-1, the J gene TRBJ2-7; D possibly matches TRBD1 or TRBD2 (5 bases each). V was trimmed by 2 bases and J by 5 bases, leaving 14 bases between them. CDR1 and CDR2 from the germline V gene are SGHRS and YFSETQ. There are 14 residues in the CDR3. The CDR3 reads CASSFRDRIHEQYF. The CDR3 DNA sequence: TGCGCCAGCAGCTTCCGGGACCGTATCCACGAGCAGTACTTC.

This clonotype appeared a few times. CDR3 sequence (DNA): TGCGCCAGCAGCTGGCCCCCGGGACACCCTCCCCAGAATGAGCAGTTCTTC. This sequence encodes CASSWPPGHPPQNEQFF. V and J are TRBV5-1 and TRBJ2-1, with D perhaps TRBD1 (6 bases). Trimming cost V 3 bases and J 7 bases, with 23 bases left between them. The CDR3 totals 17 residues. Per the germline V gene, CDR1 is SGHRS and CDR2 is YFSETQ.

A remark on this clonotype: As the CDR3 is not closed by the conserved phenylalanine or tryptophan, this likely results from a read error. The chain recombines TRBV12-3 or TRBV12-4 with TRBJ1-5, with 10 bases identical to TRBD1. The CDR3 covers 13 residues. V gave up 5 bases and J gave up 5 bases; unmatched junction bases: 0. As DNA, the CDR3 is TGTGCCAGCAGTGGGACAGGGGATCAGCCCCAGCATTCT. Translation gives CASSGTGDQPQHS.

This chain joins TRBV28 and TRBJ2-1, with 9 bases aligning to TRBD1. The germline V gene encodes CDR1 MDHEN and CDR2 SYDVKM. J gave up 2 bases and V 2 bases, and 4 bases lay outside the gene matches. The CDR3 extends over 16 amino acids. The CDR3 is CASSLRGDRAYNEQFF. CDR3 nucleotides: TGTGCCAGCAGTTTAAGGGGGGACAGGGCCTACAATGAGCAGTTCTTC.

The chain links TRBV20-1 to TRBJ2-3, with TRBD2 identical over 12 bases. This CDR3 has 16 residues. Germline V gene data show CDR1 as DFQATT and CDR2 as SNEGSKA (reference sequence). The V gene end was trimmed by 5 bases and the J gene end by 3 bases; junction bases not matched to a gene: 9. CDR3 DNA: TGCAGTGCTCAACTAGCGGGGGGAATTATAACAGATACGCAGTATTTT. It is translated as CSAQLAGGIITDTQYF.

This clonotype appeared many times. This chain joins TRBV6-2 or TRBV6-3 and TRBJ2-5; no clear D. This CDR3 has 12 amino acids. V was clipped by 2 bases and J by 5 bases, with 6 bases between them. From germline, CDR1 is MNHEY and CDR2 SVGEGT. In DNA, the CDR3 is TGTGCCAGCAGTTACATCAGTGAGACCCAGTACTTC. This encodes CASSYISETQYF.

As regards this clonotype: A much larger clone is a single base away; this may be a read error. The V gene is TRBV6-6, the J gene TRBJ2-7, with D perhaps matching TRBD2 (6 bases). The germline V gene has CDR1 MNHNY and CDR2 SVGAGI (reference sequence). CDR3 length equals 12 residues. Trimming left V 2 bases short and J 5 bases short, with 7 bases between. The CDR3 bases are TGTGCCAGCAGTTACGGAGGGCACGAGCAGTACTTC. It encodes CASSYGGHEQYF.

This clonotype was observed a few times. The rearrangement uses TRBV10-3 and TRBJ1-2; perhaps TRBD1 as D (5 bases). Trimming stripped 7 bases from V and 2 bases from J, with 11 bases between. Germline V gene lookup returns CDR1 ENHRY and CDR2 SYGVKD. The CDR3 runs 13 residues. The CDR3 region is CAINWDGNYGYTF. As DNA, the CDR3 is TGTGCCATCAATTGGGACGGAAACTATGGCTACACCTTC.

This rearrangement joins TRBV7-9 to TRBJ1-1, with D possibly matching TRBD1 (5 bases). The CDR3 sequence is 13 residues long. Germline CDR1 is SEHNR and CDR2 is FQNEAQ (reference sequence). V lost 6 bases and J 2 bases, leaving 10 bases between the germline ends. The CDR3 nucleotides are TGTGCCAGCAGTCAAGACAGTAACACTGAAGCTTTCTTT. Its translation is CASSQDSNTEAFF.

This clonotype appeared many times. The chain employs TRBV4-2 and TRBJ2-3; TRBD2 is a possible D gene (5 bases). CDR1 LGHNA and CDR2 YNFKEQ come from the germline V gene. Trimming cost V 1 base and J 1 base, with 12 bases left between them. This CDR3 is built from 16 residues. The CDR3 loop reads CASSQGLTRGTDTQYF. The CDR3 DNA is TGTGCCAGCAGCCAAGGGCTTACTAGGGGCACAGATACGCAGTATTTT.

This clonotype was seen many times. The chain employs TRBV3-1 and TRBJ1-3; D is ambiguous. Germline V gene lookup returns CDR1 LGHDT and CDR2 YNNKEL (reference sequence). The CDR3 covers 13 residues. Trimming took 5 bases from V and 4 from J, leaving 9 bases between them. The CDR3 is CASSSPGGNTIYF. In DNA form, the CDR3 reads TGTGCCAGCAGCTCGCCAGGCGGAAACACCATATATTTT. Together with reference TRBV3-1 and TRBJ1-3, the CDR3 gives the full variable domain: DTAVSQTPKYLVTQMGNDKSIKCEQNLGHDTMYWYKQDSKKFLKIMFSYNNKELIINETVPNRFSPKSPDKAHLNLHINSLELGDSAVYFCASSSPGGNTIYFGEGSWLTVV.

This clonotype was detected ten times or more. The V call is TRBV2, the J call TRBJ1-5; 7 nucleotides match TRBD1. The CDR3 length is 12 residues. J gave up 9 bases and V 6 bases, and 5 bases lay outside the gene matches. Germline CDR1 reads SNHLY; CDR2 reads FYNNEI. CDR3 protein: CASREGQRPQHF. The DNA for the CDR3 is TGTGCCAGCAGAGAGGGACAGCGGCCCCAGCATTTT.

The chain is built from TRBV15 and TRBJ2-1; D possibly matches TRBD1 or TRBD2 (5 bases each). The ends were cut back, 5 bases at V and 2 bases at J, with 10 bases in the middle. CDR1 and CDR2 from the germline V gene are LNHNV and YYDKDF (reference sequence). This CDR3 has 14 amino acids. Here the CDR3 reads CATSGTGTYNEQFF. The CDR3, as DNA: TGTGCCACCAGCGGGACCGGGACCTACAATGAGCAGTTCTTC.